The clone carrying this TCR beta chain was seen many times. Per the germline V gene, CDR1 is SGHTA and CDR2 is FQGNSA. This CDR3 has 17 amino acids. V was cut by 2 bases and J by 3 bases, with 20 bases left in between. This specimen comes from a study of T cells in Graves' hyperthyroidism and ophthalmopathy. Across the whole study: Peripheral blood was drawn at first diagnosis, prior to all treatment.

Researchers amplified the TCR beta CDR3 regions from RNA transcripts. First-round RT-PCR of the TCR CDR3 relied on the HTBI primer set. TCRdb reprocessed the multiplex PCR reads via MiXCR and lists one record per CDR3 protein. This repertoire shows hundreds of thousands of distinct CDR3 sequences, roughly 13% found once; its top ten account for roughly 9.2%. The sample taken for sequencing was blood. The V call is TRBV7-2, the J call TRBJ2-7, with D perhaps TRBD2 (5 bases). This receptor was obtained from a woman aged 18-30 years with Graves' hyperthyroidism. The CDR3 DNA follows: TGTGCCAGCAGCTTAAAGGTTTCCGGAGGATCTATCTACGAGCAGTACTTC. Translating gives CASSLKVSGGSIYEQYF.